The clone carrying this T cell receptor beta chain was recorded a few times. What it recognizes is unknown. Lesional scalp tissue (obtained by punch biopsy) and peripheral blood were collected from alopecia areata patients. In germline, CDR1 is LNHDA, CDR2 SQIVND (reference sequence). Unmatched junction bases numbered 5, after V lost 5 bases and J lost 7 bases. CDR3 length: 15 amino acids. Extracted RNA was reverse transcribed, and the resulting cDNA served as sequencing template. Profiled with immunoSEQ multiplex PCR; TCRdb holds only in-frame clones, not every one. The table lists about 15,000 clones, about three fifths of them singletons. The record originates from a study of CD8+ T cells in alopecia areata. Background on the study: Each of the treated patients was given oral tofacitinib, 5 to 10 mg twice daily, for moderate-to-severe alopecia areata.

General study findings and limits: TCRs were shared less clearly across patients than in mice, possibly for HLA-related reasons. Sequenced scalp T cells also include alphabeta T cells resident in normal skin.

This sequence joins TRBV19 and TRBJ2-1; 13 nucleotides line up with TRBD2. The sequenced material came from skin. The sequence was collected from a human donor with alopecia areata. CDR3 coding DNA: TGTGCCAGTAGTCGGACTAGCGGGAGTTTGAATGAGCAGTTCTTC. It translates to CASSRTSGSLNEQFF.